This T cell receptor (beta chain) was profiled in a study of CD8 T cells in ankylosing spondylitis. Overall study findings and caveats: With a CD8+ phenotype, disease-linked clones were relatively rare in peripheral blood. Within matched ankylosing spondylitis synovial fluid, disease-linked clones were reportedly significantly enriched.

MiXCR, run by TCRdb on the 5' RACE reads, gives a single entry per CDR3 protein. In the table there are fewer than 130,000 distinct CDR3 sequences, around 24% of which are singletons. This clonotype showed up many times. Antigen unknown. The germline gives CDR1 DFQATT, CDR2 SNEGSKA (reference sequence). The CDR3 covers 15 residues. Trimming took 5 bases from V and 3 from J; bases not matched to a gene: 9. The chain joins TRBV20-1 to TRBJ2-1, with 8 bases fitting TRBD2. Sequencing was done on a sample of synovial fluid, either unsorted or a sorted T cell fraction (not recorded which). The TCR sequence derives from a male donor with ankylosing spondylitis. The CDR3: CSAHRAGVNYNEQFF. CDR3 nucleotide sequence: TGCAGTGCTCACCGAGCGGGGGTAAACTACAATGAGCAGTTCTTC.